This record looks at one T cell receptor beta chain sequence and its context. Its antigen is not yet known. No quality values exist for individual bases; no much larger clone is one base distant. Collaborating institutions collected whole blood in K2EDTA tubes following their own protocols. For TCRbeta analysis, collaborators shipped samples in one of three forms: frozen whole blood, isolated PBMCs, or DNA extracted from either of those sample types. This sample was included in a study of blood T cell repertoires in COVID-19 (dated by TCRdb to about 2020). About the investigation overall: Collaborator samples came from the United States, Italy and Spain and covered acute and convalescent phases of COVID-19. Where available, HLA class I and class II types were obtained from metadata supplied by the sample provider rather than from assay-based typing. Samples were obtained from the ongoing ImmuneRACE study (first 160 participants) and from 1,200 or so subjects provided by 6 global collaborators. The sample metadata nearly always contained a de-identified subject ID, COVID-19 status, age in years and sex. The material from the prospective study consisted of cDNA or gDNA derived from T cells, B-cell-depleted T cells, or PBMCs. Deeply sampled blood TCRbeta repertoires from subjects exposed to, actively infected with, or recovered from COVID-19 were included in the dataset. The repertoires were released in a freely available public database meant as a resource for research on the immune response to SARS-CoV-2.

What the research found in general, with its limitations: How much clinical and demographic metadata was included differed by source and by participant, and the metadata was provided uncurated.

TCRbeta CDR3 regions were amplified from genomic DNA using the immunoSEQ Assay, a bias-controlled multiplex PCR. Per the source publication's procedure: Within the assay, amplification of reference gene primers was used to estimate how many nucleated cells each sample contained. Sequence reads were collapsed and filtered to measure the absolute abundance of every unique TCRbeta CDR3 rearrangement. Productive Simpson clonality was computed per sample as the square root of Simpson's diversity index over productive rearrangements. TCRdb took over this immuneACCESS table, retaining in-frame rearrangements with V and J assigned. Such tables are incomplete; in checked studies, under half of the missing clones stem from an unresolved V gene, and the remainder is unexplained. Clone size and V and J calls were adopted from that table, with D and trimming inferred from the DNA. The sample data list fewer than 250,000 clones, and around 89% of these were observed just once. Of the sample, more than 1.5% falls within the top ten clones.

CDR1 and CDR2 were assigned from the germline V gene (reference sequence) as SGHNT and YYREEE. The V end loses 2 bases and the J end loses 1 base, and a stretch of 10 bases separates them. Measured from the cysteine to the phenylalanine, the CDR3 is 16 residues long. Only CDR3 DNA is held: 48 bases, read in frame from base 1. Sequenced material: peripheral blood. This TCR derives from a man between 70 and 80 years old with acute or convalescent COVID-19. Recombination joined TRBV5-4 with TRBJ1-6; the D gene lacks a confident call. The CDR3: CASSLDTQSYNSPLHF. The nucleotide sequence reads as follows: TGTGCCAGCAGCTTAGACACTCAGTCCTATAATTCACCCCTCCACTTT.